This T cell receptor (beta chain) was identified during a study of metastatic and nonmetastatic thyroid tumors. Overall study context: Comparative analysis of repertoires was undertaken across blood and tumor or nodule tissue obtained from malignant and benign thyroid patients.

Study observations and caveats: Across blood and tumor, TCR beta diversity in malignant thyroid tumors was reportedly significantly higher than in benign nodules.

Authors' data handling: The distant-metastasis classifier for papillary thyroid cancer was built from CDR3 differences across clinicopathological groups. MiXCR was used by TCRdb to re-call the PCR reads. The V and J calls and clone size come from TCRdb's table, not from the authors' own analysis. The profile covers about 7,700 clones, with approximately 31% appearing a single time and more than 25% taken by the ten largest. By share, this clone ranks as medium-sized. The antigen is not known. No patient received treatment before thyroid surgery. This CDR3 spans 11 amino acids. The germline V and J ends were trimmed by 6 bases and 1 base, with 0 bases remaining between them. The germline V gene encodes CDR1 MGHDK and CDR2 SYGVNS.

This receptor was obtained from a female donor with papillary thyroid cancer or a benign thyroid nodule (not recorded which). Some clones in this sample may be carry-over from other donors' samples. This chain joins TRBV25-1 and TRBJ1-4; D ambiguous. Specimen: tumor tissue. The chain's CDR3 is CASRTNEKLFF. As DNA, the CDR3 is TGTGCCAGCAGAACTAATGAAAAACTGTTTTTT.